The clone carrying this T cell receptor beta chain has only a few counts. Its target is unknown. One entry per CDR3 protein, called by TCRdb with MiXCR from the 5' RACE reads. Among approximately 290,000 distinct CDR3 sequences listed, roughly 8.2% were seen once. The CDR3 sequence is 14 residues long. J was trimmed by 9 bases and V by 7 bases; bases with no gene match: 13. CDR1 is SQVTM, CDR2 ANQGSEA, per germline. These data originate in a study of T-cell memory formation after mild COVID-19. Study-level results: What remained unconfirmed was the SARS-CoV-2 specificity of second-wave clones peaking on day 37.

The source is a young man who had mild COVID-19 (a few samples of this study predate the infection). Cell type and time point are not known. Input material: PBMCs or a T cell subset sorted from them (not recorded which). The rearrangement joins TRBV29-1 to TRBJ2-1; 9 positions match TRBD2. The CDR3 DNA sequence: TGCAGCGCCGAGCCCGGACTAGCGTCGAGTGAGCAGTTCTTC. It encodes CSAEPGLASSEQFF.